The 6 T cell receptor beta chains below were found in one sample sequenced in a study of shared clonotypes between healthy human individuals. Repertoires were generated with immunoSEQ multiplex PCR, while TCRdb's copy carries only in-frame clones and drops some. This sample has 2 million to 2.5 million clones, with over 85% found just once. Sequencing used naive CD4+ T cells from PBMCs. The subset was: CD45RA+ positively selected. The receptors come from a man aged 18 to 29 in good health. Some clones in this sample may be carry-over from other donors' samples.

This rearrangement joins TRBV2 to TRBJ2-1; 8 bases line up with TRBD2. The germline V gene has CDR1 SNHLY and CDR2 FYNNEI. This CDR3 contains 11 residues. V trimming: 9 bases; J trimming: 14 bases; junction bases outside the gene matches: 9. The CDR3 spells CASKTGTREFF. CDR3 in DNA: TGTGCCAGTAAAACAGGGACTAGGGAGTTCTTC.

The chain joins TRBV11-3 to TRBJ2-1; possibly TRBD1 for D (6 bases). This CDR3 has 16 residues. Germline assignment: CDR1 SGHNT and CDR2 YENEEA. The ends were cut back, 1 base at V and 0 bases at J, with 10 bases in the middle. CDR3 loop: CASSLGQGSSYNEQFF. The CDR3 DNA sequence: TGTGCCAGCAGCTTAGGTCAGGGGAGCTCCTACAATGAGCAGTTCTTC.

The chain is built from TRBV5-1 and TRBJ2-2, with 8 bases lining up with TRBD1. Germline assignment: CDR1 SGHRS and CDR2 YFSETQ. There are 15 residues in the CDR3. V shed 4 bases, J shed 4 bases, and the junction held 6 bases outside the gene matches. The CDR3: CASSPWTGSTGELFF. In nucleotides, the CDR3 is TGCGCCAGCAGCCCCTGGACAGGGAGCACCGGGGAGCTGTTTTTT.

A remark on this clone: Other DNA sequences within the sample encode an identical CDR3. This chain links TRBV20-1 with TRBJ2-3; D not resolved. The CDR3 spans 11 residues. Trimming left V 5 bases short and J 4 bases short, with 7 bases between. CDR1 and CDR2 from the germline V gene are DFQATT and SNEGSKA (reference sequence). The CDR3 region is CSARRADTQYF. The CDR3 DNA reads TGCAGTGCTCGAAGGGCAGATACGCAGTATTTT.

The CDR3 nucleotides are TGCGCCAGCAGTAAAAAAGGACTAGCGGGTGTCACCGGGGAGCTGTTTTTT. This gives the protein CASSKKGLAGVTGELFF. V is TRBV23-1 and J is TRBJ2-2; 11 nucleotides agree with TRBD2. Being an ORF, TRBV23-1 has a function that is uncertain. Germline trimming cut 5 bases from V and 4 bases from J; bases unmatched to any gene: 9. This CDR3 has 17 residues.

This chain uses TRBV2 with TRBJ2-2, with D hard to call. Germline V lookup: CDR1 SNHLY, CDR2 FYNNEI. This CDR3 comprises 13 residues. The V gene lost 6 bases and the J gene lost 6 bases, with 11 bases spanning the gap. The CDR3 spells CASSLSWAGELFF. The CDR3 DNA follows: TGTGCCAGCAGCCTTAGTTGGGCCGGGGAGCTGTTTTTT.